This T cell receptor beta chain was profiled in a study of shared T cell receptors in the human thymus. The junction had 14 bases not matched to a gene; V was cut back by 2 bases and J by 6 bases. CDR3 size: 17 residues. Germline V CDR1 and CDR2: LGHNT, FRNRAP. This table comes from immunoSEQ multiplex PCR, and its TCRdb copy is limited to in-frame clones, with some not included. The sample has a few hundred thousand clones; approximately 95% are singletons. This sequence joins TRBV12-5 and TRBJ2-3; 7 positions agree with TRBD2. The sample was thymocytes. The TCR originated in a human donor. The CDR3 loop is CASGLSASSGIPDTQYF. CDR3 in DNA: TGTGCTAGTGGTTTGTCTGCTTCTAGCGGCATCCCGGATACGCAGTATTTT.